Listed below are T cell receptor beta chains from one sample, sequenced in a study of cytomegalovirus exposure and HLA in healthy donors. Repertoires were generated with immunoSEQ multiplex PCR, while TCRdb's copy carries only in-frame clones and drops some. Its clone listing holds under 150,000 clones. Material: PBMCs. These receptors originate from a woman between 35 and 50 years old in good health and CMV-seronegative. Each CDR3 is given with its conserved first and last residue. A D gene is named only where the DNA matches it firmly.

NA | TRBJ2-1 | 15 | TRBV27 | CASWSIGVSYNEQFF | TGTGCCAGCTGGTCTATCGGGGTCTCCTACAATGAGCAGTTCTTC
NA | TRBJ2-6 | 15 | TRBV9 | CASSAGLSGANVLTF | TGTGCCAGCAGCGCAGGGCTCTCTGGGGCCAACGTCCTGACTTTC
NA | TRBJ2-3 | 16 | TRBV6-5 | CASSYSGGAPGDTQYF | TGTGCCAGCAGTTACTCCGGGGGAGCCCCCGGAGATACGCAGTATTTT
TRBD2 | TRBJ2-3 | 15 | TRBV2 | CASSKTSPSTDTQYF | TGTGCCAGCAGTAAGACTAGCCCCAGCACAGATACGCAGTATTTT
NA | TRBJ2-1 | 13 | TRBV10-3 | CAISEARDNEQFF | TGTGCCATCAGTGAGGCACGAGACAATGAGCAGTTCTTC
TRBD1 | TRBJ1-2 | 17 | TRBV7-8 | CASSRGKWQGANYGYTF | TGTGCCAGCAGCAGGGGGAAGTGGCAGGGGGCTAACTATGGCTACACCTTC
TRBD2 | TRBJ2-3 | 13 | TRBV7-3 | CASSGSGGDTQYF | TGTGCCAGCAGCGGCTCGGGGGGTGATACGCAGTATTTT
NA | TRBJ2-4 | 17 | TRBV10-1 | CASSESLGRLAKNIQYF | TGCGCCAGCAGTGAGTCGTTGGGGCGGTTAGCCAAAAACATTCAGTACTTC
NA | TRBJ2-2 | 14 | TRBV6-1 | CASSKLTETGELFF | TGTGCCAGCAGTAAACTCACAGAGACCGGGGAGCTGTTTTTT
NA | TRBJ2-5 | 14 | TRBV25-1 | CASSELQGGETQYF | TGTGCCAGCAGTGAGTTACAGGGGGGGGAGACCCAGTACTTC
TRBD1 | TRBJ1-6 | 16 | TRBV2 | CASSEERQGFNSPLHF | TGTGCCAGCAGTGAAGAGAGACAGGGGTTTAATTCACCCCTCCACTTT
NA | TRBJ2-5 | 12 | TRBV4-1 | CASSQDLETQYF | TGCGCCAGCAGCCAAGATCTAGAGACCCAGTACTTC
TRBD1 | TRBJ2-6 | 19 | TRBV10-3 | CAISESERTGPSGANVLTF | TGTGCCATCAGTGAGTCGGAAAGGACAGGGCCCTCTGGGGCCAACGTCCTGACTTTC
NA | TRBJ1-1 | 15 | TRBV7-3 | CASSPGAGLNTEAFF | TGTGCCAGCAGCCCGGGAGCCGGATTGAACACTGAAGCTTTCTTT
TRBD1 | TRBJ1-1 | 13 | TRBV7-3 | CASSWTGDEEAFF | TGTGCCAGCAGCTGGACAGGGGACGAAGAAGCTTTCTTT
TRBD2 | TRBJ2-5 | 15 | TRBV9 | CASSVAIGEGETQYF | TGTGCCAGCAGCGTAGCTATAGGGGAGGGAGAGACCCAGTACTTC
NA | TRBJ1-1 | 13 | TRBV6-6 | CASTQGMNTEAFF | TGTGCCAGCACCCAGGGAATGAACACTGAAGCTTTCTTT
TRBD2 | TRBJ2-1 | 17 | TRBV4-3 | CASSQDRWAGGYNEQFF | TGCGCCAGCAGCCAAGATAGATGGGCGGGGGGTTACAATGAGCAGTTCTTC
TRBD1 | TRBJ2-2 | 16 | TRBV5-6 | CASSLRGGRLTGELFF | TGTGCCAGCAGCTTGAGAGGGGGCCGGTTGACCGGGGAGCTGTTTTTT
NA | TRBJ1-5 | 13 | TRBV6-5 | CASSYRLEEPQHF | TGTGCCAGCAGCTACCGGTTGGAGGAACCCCAGCATTTT
TRBD1 | TRBJ1-1 | 13 | TRBV10-1 | CASGTGRKTEAFF | TGCGCCAGCGGGACAGGGCGAAAGACTGAAGCTTTCTTT
NA | TRBJ2-5 | 15 | TRBV12-1 | CASSFVGLAEETQYF | TGTGCCAGCAGCTTTGTGGGGCTTGCGGAGGAGACCCAGTACTTC
TRBD1 | TRBJ1-5 | 14 | TRBV5-8 | CASSFGQGDQPQHF | TGTGCCAGCAGCTTCGGACAGGGGGATCAGCCCCAGCATTTT
NA | TRBJ1-1 | 15 | TRBV6-6 | CASSYSVLRNTEAFF | TGTGCCAGCAGTTACTCGGTCCTACGAAACACTGAAGCTTTCTTT
NA | TRBJ2-5 | 14 | TRBV7-9 | CASSNWRVQETQYF | TGTGCCAGCAGCAACTGGAGGGTCCAAGAGACCCAGTACTTC
NA | TRBJ1-5 | 13 | TRBV6-1 | CASSGGYNQPQHF | TGTGCCAGCAGTGGAGGCTACAATCAGCCCCAGCATTTT
NA | TRBJ1-1 | 17 | TRBV5-1 | CASSLANRGGVNTEAFF | TGCGCCAGCAGCTTGGCCAACCGGGGAGGGGTGAACACTGAAGCTTTCTTT
TRBD1 | TRBJ2-5 | 11 | TRBV5-1 | CASSSDRNQYF | TGCGCCAGCAGCTCGGACAGGAACCAGTACTTC
NA | TRBJ2-3 | 17 | TRBV2 | CASREKVSSDGADTQYF | TGTGCCAGCAGGGAAAAGGTGTCTAGCGATGGGGCAGATACGCAGTATTTT
NA | TRBJ1-1 | 15 | TRBV12-5 | CASGLVSGLNTEAFF | TGTGCTAGTGGTTTGGTATCGGGGTTGAACACTGAAGCTTTCTTT
TRBD1 | TRBJ2-1 | 13 | TRBV7-9 | CASSRGQGNEQFF | TGTGCCAGCAGCAGAGGACAGGGGAATGAGCAGTTCTTC
NA | TRBJ1-1 | 14 | TRBV7-3 | CASSTQGWGTEAFF | TGTGCCAGCAGCACCCAGGGGTGGGGCACTGAAGCTTTCTTT
NA | TRBJ1-5 | 11 | TRBV23-1 | CASSLNQPQHF | TGCGCCAGCAGCCTAAATCAGCCCCAGCATTTT
TRBD1 | TRBJ2-7 | 15 | TRBV5-4 | CASSLEQGFRYEQYF | TGTGCCAGCAGCTTGGAACAGGGGTTTAGGTACGAGCAGTACTTC
TRBD1 | TRBJ1-3 | 17 | TRBV5-6 | CASSLVTGAASGNTIYF | TGTGCCAGCAGCTTGGTGACAGGGGCCGCGAGCGGAAACACCATATATTTT
TRBD1 | TRBJ1-4 | 15 | TRBV7-9 | CASSVRQGQNEKLFF | TGTGCCAGCAGCGTCCGACAGGGTCAAAATGAAAAACTGTTTTTT
TRBD2 | TRBJ2-2 | 15 | TRBV28 | CASSLPSGNTGELFF | TGTGCCAGCAGTTTACCTAGCGGTAACACCGGGGAGCTGTTTTTT
NA | TRBJ1-4 | 14 | TRBV5-5 | CASSLWGNNEKLFF | TGTGCCAGCAGCTTATGGGGCAACAATGAAAAACTGTTTTTT
NA | TRBJ1-6 | 14 | TRBV7-2 | CASSLASGSSPLHF | TGTGCCAGCAGCTTAGCATCAGGGTCGTCACCCCTCCACTTT
TRBD1 | TRBJ2-5 | 17 | TRBV7-9 | CASSLGQGARGKETQYF | TGTGCCAGCAGCCTGGGACAGGGGGCTCGGGGTAAAGAGACCCAGTACTTC